Listed here is a single T cell receptor (beta chain). What it binds is unknown. The source of the sample is a study of T cell repertoires in cytomegalovirus infection. Study-wide background: Well-studied HLA-B-restricted CMV epitopes were used in the study alongside recently identified HLA-C-restricted ones.

In TCRdb, the reads were re-called with MiXCR into one record per CDR3 protein. Here the sample spans some 310,000 distinct CDR3 sequences, roughly 25% being singletons. This CDR3 spans 15 amino acids. Germline values: CDR1 SGHNT, CDR2 YENEEA. Trimming left V 5 bases short and J 6 bases short, with 19 bases between. The source of this sequence is a human donor in good health (CMV status not recorded). Some clones in this sample may be carry-over from other donors' samples. The chain uses TRBV11-3 and TRBJ1-1, with D perhaps TRBD1 (6 bases). This sample comprised cultured PBMCs, obtained from culture after CMV antigen stimulation. CDR3 region: CASSLMGAAIAEAFF. The CDR3 coding sequence is TGTGCCAGCAGCCTGATGGGGGCGGCGATCGCTGAAGCTTTCTTT.